This is a list of T cell receptor beta chains from one sample in a study of T cell clonotyping in hematopoietic cell transplantation. The protocol was immunoSEQ multiplex PCR, while the TCRdb copy is restricted to in-frame clones and leaves out a portion. This table holds thousands of clones, over 60% found once. The specimen comprised PBMCs, sampled 180 days after allogeneic stem cell transplant. These receptors were collected from a male patient in his 40s who had an allogeneic stem cell transplant from a related donor, so the T cells may come from the graft donor. Some clones in this sample may be carry-over from other donors' samples. Both conserved end residues are part of each CDR3. A D gene is named only where the DNA matches it firmly. A row's size may be missing; if present it is once, few, many or a size class.

abundance: .
v_gene: TRBV7-6
d_gene: .
j_gene: TRBJ2-7
CDR3nt: TGTGCCAGCAGCTCGATCTCGGGGGGCTATAGGAACGAGCAGTACTTC
CDR3aa: CASSSISGGYRNEQYF

abundance: .
v_gene: TRBV30
d_gene: TRBD1
j_gene: TRBJ1-6
CDR3nt: TGTGCCTGGAGTTCAGGGACAGGGGTATATTCACCCCTCCACTTT
CDR3aa: CAWSSGTGVYSPLHF

abundance: .
v_gene: TRBV10-3
d_gene: .
j_gene: TRBJ2-7
CDR3nt: TGTGCCATCAGTGAGGAGGGTTTGGACTACGAGCAGTACTTC
CDR3aa: CAISEEGLDYEQYF

abundance: few
v_gene: TRBV11-2
d_gene: .
j_gene: TRBJ2-1
CDR3nt: TGTGCCTCTCAGGCGTTTAGCTCCAATGAGCAGTTCTTC
CDR3aa: CASQAFSSNEQFF

abundance: once
v_gene: TRBV19
d_gene: .
j_gene: TRBJ1-6
CDR3nt: TGTGCCAGTAGTATAGAAGGGACGGCGAATTCACCCCTCCACTTT
CDR3aa: CASSIEGTANSPLHF

abundance: .
v_gene: TRBV5-5
d_gene: .
j_gene: TRBJ2-2
CDR3nt: TGTGCCAGCAGCTTGTCTGTGTACACCGGGGAGCTGTTTTTT
CDR3aa: CASSLSVYTGELFF

abundance: .
v_gene: TRBV4-3
d_gene: TRBD1
j_gene: TRBJ1-4
CDR3nt: TGCGCCAGCAGCCAAGATCGTACAGGGGAAGAAAAACTGTTTTTT
CDR3aa: CASSQDRTGEEKLFF

abundance: .
v_gene: TRBV6-6
d_gene: .
j_gene: TRBJ2-3
CDR3nt: TGTGCCAGCAGTCCCGGGACACAATTCACAGATACGCAGTATTTT
CDR3aa: CASSPGTQFTDTQYF

abundance: .
v_gene: TRBV10-3
d_gene: TRBD1
j_gene: TRBJ1-4
CDR3nt: TGTGCCACCAACCCGGGACAGGGTCGAGGGGAAAAACTGTTTTTT
CDR3aa: CATNPGQGRGEKLFF

abundance: .
v_gene: TRBV5-6
d_gene: .
j_gene: TRBJ1-1
CDR3nt: TGTGCCAGCAGCTCCCCGGGTCGGGTCTCAGGGACTGAAGCTTTCTTT
CDR3aa: CASSSPGRVSGTEAFF

abundance: .
v_gene: TRBV7-2
d_gene: .
j_gene: TRBJ1-5
CDR3nt: TGTGCCAGCAGCTTAGCGCTGGGAGGTGGTCAGCCCCAGCATTTT
CDR3aa: CASSLALGGGQPQHF